This T cell receptor beta chain came from a study of blood T cell repertoires in COVID-19. Study as a whole: Italy, Spain and the United States were the sources of the convalescent and acute COVID-19 samples. From T cells, B-cell-depleted T cells, or PBMCs came the material, which was cDNA or gDNA.

CDR3 length equals 13 residues. Germline lookup yields CDR1 SGDLS and CDR2 YYNGEE. Trimming stripped 1 base from V and 6 bases from J, with 10 bases between. One Seattle source followed patients from active infection through their disease course. Original processing methods: By means of reference gene primer amplification, nucleated cell counts were estimated. TCRdb's copy holds only in-frame clones and misses some; the assay was immunoSEQ multiplex PCR. V, J and clone size derive from that table, while D and trimming were established from the DNA sequence. The profile shows under 85,000 clones, more than 80% of them singletons.

The source of this sequence is a middle-aged man with COVID-19, enrolled during active disease. The chain combines TRBV9 with TRBJ1-2; D unclear. Sequencing used peripheral blood. The CDR3 DNA sequence: TGTGCCAGCAGCGTAACAAGACGGGATGGCTACACCTTC. Translated, it gives CASSVTRRDGYTF.